This TCR beta chain was sequenced in a study of early T cells in non-severe SARS-CoV-2 infection. Background on the study: RNA in bulk from unsorted whole blood was sequenced, and chains were unpaired.

Tagging with unique molecular identifiers was applied to individual cDNA molecules. MiXCR, applied by TCRdb to the 5' RACE reads, yields one record per CDR3 protein. The sample includes about 58,000 distinct CDR3 sequences, about 13% of them seen just once. Study conclusions and caveats: Private and CD4 specificities were missed by VDJdb matching, which favored anti-spike CD8 responses.

Germline CDR1 is SQVTM and CDR2 is ANQGSEA. V trimming: 7 bases; J trimming: 4 bases; junction bases outside the gene matches: 12. This CDR3 is 16 amino acids long. About this clonotype: The target antigen is unknown.

The TCR was taken from an adult who was a healthcare worker with PCR-confirmed SARS-CoV-2 infection or an uninfected control (not recorded which). Input material: whole blood. The chain carries TRBV29-1 and TRBJ2-1, with TRBD2 identical over 11 bases. The CDR3 DNA sequence: TGCAGCGGGAAACTGACTAGCGGGACCACTTACAATGAGCAGTTCTTC. Translating it yields CSGKLTSGTTYNEQFF.